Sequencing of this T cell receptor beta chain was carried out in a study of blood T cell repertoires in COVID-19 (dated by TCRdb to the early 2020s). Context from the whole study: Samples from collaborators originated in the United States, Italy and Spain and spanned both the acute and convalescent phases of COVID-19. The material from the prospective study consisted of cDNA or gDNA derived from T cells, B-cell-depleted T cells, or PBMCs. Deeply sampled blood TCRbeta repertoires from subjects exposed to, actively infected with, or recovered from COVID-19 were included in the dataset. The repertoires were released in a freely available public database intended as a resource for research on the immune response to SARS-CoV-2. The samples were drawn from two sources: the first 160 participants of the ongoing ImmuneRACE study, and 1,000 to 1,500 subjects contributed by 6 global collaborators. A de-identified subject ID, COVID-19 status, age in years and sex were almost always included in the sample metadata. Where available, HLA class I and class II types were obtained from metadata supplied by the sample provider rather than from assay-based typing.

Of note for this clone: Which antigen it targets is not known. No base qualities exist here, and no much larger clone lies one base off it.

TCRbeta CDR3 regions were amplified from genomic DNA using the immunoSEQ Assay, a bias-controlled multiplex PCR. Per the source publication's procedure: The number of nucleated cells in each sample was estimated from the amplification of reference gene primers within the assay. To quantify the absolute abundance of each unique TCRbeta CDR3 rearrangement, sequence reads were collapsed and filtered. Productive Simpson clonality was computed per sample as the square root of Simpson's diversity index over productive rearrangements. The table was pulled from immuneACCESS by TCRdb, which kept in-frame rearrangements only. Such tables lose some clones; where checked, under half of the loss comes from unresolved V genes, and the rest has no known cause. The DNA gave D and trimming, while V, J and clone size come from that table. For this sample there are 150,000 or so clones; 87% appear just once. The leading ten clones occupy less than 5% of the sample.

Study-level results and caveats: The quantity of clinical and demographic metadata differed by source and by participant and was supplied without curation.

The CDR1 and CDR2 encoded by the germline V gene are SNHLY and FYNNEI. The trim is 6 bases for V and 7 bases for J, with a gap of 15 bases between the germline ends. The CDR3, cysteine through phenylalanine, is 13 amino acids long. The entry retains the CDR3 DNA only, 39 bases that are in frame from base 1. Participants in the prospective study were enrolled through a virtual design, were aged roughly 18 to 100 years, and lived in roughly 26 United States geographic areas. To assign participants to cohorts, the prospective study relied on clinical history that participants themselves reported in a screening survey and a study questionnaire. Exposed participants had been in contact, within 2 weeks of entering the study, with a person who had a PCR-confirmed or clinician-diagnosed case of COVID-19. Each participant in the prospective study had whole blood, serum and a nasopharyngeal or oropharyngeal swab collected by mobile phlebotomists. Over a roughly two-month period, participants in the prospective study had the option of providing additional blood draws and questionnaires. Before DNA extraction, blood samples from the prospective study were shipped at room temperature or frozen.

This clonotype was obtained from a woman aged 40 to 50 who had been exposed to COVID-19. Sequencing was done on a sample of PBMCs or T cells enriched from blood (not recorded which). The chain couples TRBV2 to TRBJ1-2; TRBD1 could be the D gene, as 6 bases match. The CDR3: CASSLRQDGGYTF. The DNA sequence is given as TGTGCCAGCAGCCTCCGACAGGACGGTGGCTACACCTTC.